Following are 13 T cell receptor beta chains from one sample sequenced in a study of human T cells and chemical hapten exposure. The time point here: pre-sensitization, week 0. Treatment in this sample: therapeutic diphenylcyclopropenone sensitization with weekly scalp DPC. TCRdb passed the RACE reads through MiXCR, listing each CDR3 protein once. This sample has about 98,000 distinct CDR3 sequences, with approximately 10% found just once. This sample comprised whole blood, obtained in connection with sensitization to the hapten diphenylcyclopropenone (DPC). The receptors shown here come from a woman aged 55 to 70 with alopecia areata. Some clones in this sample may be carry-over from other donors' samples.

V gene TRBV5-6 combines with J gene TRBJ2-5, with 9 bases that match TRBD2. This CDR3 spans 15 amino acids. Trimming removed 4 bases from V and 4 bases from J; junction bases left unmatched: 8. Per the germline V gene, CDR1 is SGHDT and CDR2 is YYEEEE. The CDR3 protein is CASSRRRGGLETQYF. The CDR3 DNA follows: TGTGCCAGCAGCCGGCGGCGGGGGGGCTTAGAGACCCAGTACTTC.

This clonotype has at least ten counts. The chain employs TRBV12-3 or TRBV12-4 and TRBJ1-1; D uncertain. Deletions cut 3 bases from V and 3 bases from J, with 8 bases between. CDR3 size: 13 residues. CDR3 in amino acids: CASSLYGDTEAFF. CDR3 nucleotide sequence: TGTGCCAGCAGTTTGTACGGGGACACTGAAGCTTTCTTT.

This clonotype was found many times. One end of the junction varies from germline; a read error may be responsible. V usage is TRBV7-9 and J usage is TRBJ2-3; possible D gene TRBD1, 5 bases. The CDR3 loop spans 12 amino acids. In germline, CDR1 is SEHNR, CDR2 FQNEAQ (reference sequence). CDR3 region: CASSLGVMGGHF. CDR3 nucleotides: TGTGCCAGCAGCTTAGGGGTTATGGGCGGACACTTT.

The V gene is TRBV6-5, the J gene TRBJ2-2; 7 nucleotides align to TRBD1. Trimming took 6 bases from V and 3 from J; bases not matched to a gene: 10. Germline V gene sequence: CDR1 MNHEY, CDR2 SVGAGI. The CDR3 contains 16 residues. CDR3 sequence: CASREKGARYTGELFF. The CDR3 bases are TGTGCCAGCAGGGAAAAGGGGGCGCGGTACACCGGGGAGCTGTTTTTT.

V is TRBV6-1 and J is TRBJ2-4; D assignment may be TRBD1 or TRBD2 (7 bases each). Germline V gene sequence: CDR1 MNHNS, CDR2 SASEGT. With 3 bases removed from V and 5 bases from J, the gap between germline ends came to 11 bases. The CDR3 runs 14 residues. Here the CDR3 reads CASSETGRENIQYF. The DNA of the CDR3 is TGTGCCAGCAGTGAGACAGGGAGGGAAAACATTCAGTACTTC.

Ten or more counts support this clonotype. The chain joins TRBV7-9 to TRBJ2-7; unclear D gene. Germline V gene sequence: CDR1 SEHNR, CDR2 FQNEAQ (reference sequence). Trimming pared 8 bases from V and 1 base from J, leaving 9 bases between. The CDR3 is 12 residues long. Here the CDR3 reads CASQTSSYEQYF. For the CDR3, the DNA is TGTGCCAGCCAGACCAGTTCCTACGAGCAGTACTTC.

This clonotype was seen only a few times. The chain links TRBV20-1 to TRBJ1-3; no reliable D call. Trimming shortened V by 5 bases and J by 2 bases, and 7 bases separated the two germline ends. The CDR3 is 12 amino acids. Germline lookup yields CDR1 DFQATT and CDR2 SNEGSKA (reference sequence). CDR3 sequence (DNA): TGCAGTGCTCGGGCAACTGGAAACACCATATATTTT. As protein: CSARATGNTIYF.

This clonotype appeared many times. CDR3: CSVATGELYEQYF. In nucleotides, the CDR3 is TGCAGCGTTGCCACAGGGGAGTTATACGAGCAGTACTTC. The genes are TRBV29-1 and TRBJ2-7; 7 positions agree with TRBD1. Germline CDR1 is SQVTM and CDR2 is ANQGSEA. This CDR3 has 13 amino acids. J lost 4 bases, V lost 4 bases, and 7 bases had no gene match.

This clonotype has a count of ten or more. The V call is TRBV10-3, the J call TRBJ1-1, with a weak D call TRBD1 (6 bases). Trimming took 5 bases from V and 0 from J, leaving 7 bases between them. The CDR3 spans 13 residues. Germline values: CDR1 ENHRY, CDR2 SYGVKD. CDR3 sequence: CAISTGMNTEAFF. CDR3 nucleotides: TGTGCCATCAGTACAGGGATGAACACTGAAGCTTTCTTT.

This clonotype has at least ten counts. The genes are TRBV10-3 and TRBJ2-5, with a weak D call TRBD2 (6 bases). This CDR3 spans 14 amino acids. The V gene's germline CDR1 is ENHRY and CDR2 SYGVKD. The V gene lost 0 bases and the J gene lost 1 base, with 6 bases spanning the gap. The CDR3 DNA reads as TGTGCCATCAGTGAGTCGGGGGGCCAAGAGACCCAGTACTTC. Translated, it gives CAISESGGQETQYF.

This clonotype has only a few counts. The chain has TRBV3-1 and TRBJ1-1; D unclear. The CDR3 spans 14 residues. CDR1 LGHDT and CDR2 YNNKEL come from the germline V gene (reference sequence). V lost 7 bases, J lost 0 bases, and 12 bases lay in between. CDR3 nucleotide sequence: TGTGCCAGCACCCCTGAGGCTCTGAACACTGAAGCTTTCTTT. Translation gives CASTPEALNTEAFF.

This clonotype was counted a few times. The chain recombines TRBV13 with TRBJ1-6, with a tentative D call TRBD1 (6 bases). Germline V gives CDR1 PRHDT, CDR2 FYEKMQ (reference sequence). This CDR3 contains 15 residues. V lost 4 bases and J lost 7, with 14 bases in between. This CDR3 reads CASSSPGQSNSPLHF. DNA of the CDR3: TGTGCCAGCAGCTCCCCAGGACAGTCGAATTCACCCCTCCACTTT.

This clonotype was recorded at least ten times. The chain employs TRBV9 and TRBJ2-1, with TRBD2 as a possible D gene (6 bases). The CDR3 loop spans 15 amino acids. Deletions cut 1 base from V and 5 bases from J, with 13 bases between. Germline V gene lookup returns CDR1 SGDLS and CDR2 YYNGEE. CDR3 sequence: CASSVSGSGNNEQFF. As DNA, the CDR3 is TGTGCCAGCAGCGTATCAGGTAGCGGAAACAATGAGCAGTTCTTC.